This T cell receptor beta chain was captured by sequencing in a study of control samples from healthy donors and cancer patients (dated by TCRdb to 2020 to 2022). Library preparation used the immunoSEQ multiplex PCR assay. The table comes from immuneACCESS by way of TCRdb, which keeps in-frame sequences with V and J called. Part of the clones is missing from these tables; in studies checked, under half for an unresolved V gene and the rest for unknown reasons. The sample table shows around 13,000 clones, and around 79% are seen once. The ten largest make up 7.5% to 9% of the sample. This clone has a single count. Its antigen specificity is not known. No base-level quality is on record; no much larger clone is a single base apart. Sequencing was done on a sample of formalin-fixed, paraffin-embedded tissue. The sequence derives from a male donor with melanoma.

The DNA is as follows: TGTGCCAGCAGTTTATTAAACAGGAGAAATCAGCCCCAGCATTTT. It specifies CASSLLNRRNQPQHF. The rearrangement joined TRBV27 to TRBJ1-5; a tentative D match to TRBD1 spans 5 bases. The germline V gene (reference sequence) provides CDR1 MNHEY and CDR2 SMNVEV. Spanning cysteine to phenylalanine, the CDR3 consists of 15 amino acids. The read is trimmed to its CDR3 DNA, 45 bases read in frame from base 1. The junction carries 11 bases between V and J, which are trimmed by 1 base and 4 bases respectively.